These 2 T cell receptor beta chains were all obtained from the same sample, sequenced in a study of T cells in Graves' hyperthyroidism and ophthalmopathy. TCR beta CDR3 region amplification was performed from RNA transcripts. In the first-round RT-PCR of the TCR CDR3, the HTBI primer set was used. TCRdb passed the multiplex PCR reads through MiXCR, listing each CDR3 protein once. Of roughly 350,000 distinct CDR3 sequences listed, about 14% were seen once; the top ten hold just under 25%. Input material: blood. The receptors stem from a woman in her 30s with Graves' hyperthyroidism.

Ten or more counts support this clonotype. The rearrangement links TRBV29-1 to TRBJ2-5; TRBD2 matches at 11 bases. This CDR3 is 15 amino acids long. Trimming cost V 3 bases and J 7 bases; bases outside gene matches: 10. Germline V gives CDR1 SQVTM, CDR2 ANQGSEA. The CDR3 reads CSVDKTSGVAVTQYF. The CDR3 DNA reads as TGCAGCGTTGATAAGACTAGCGGGGTCGCTGTGACCCAGTACTTC.

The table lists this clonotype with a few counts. The CDR3 nucleotides read TGTGCCAGCAGCTTTACGGGACTCGACAATGAGCAGTTCTTC. Translation gives CASSFTGLDNEQFF. J is TRBJ2-1 and V is TRBV7-3; maybe TRBD2 (6 bases). The germline V and J ends were trimmed by 3 bases and 5 bases, with 11 bases remaining between them. The CDR3 runs 14 residues. CDR1 is SGHTA and CDR2 is FQGTGA in the germline V gene.